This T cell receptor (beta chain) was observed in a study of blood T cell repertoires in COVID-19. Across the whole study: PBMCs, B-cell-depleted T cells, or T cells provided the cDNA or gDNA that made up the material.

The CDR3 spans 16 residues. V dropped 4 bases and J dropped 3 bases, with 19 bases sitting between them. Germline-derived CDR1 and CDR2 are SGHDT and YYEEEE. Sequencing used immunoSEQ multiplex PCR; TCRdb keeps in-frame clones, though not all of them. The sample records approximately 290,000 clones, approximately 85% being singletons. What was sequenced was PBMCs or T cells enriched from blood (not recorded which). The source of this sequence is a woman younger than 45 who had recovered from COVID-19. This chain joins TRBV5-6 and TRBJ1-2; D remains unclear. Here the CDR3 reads CASSPNRGKGDYGYTF. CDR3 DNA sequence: TGTGCCAGCAGCCCCAATCGGGGAAAGGGCGACTATGGCTACACCTTC.